Presented here are 17 T cell receptor beta chains from one specimen sequenced in a study of T cells in Graves' hyperthyroidism and ophthalmopathy. RNA transcripts yielded amplified TCR beta CDR3 regions. The HTBI primer set was used in a first-round RT-PCR of the TCR CDR3. TCRdb re-called the multiplex PCR reads through MiXCR, storing one row per CDR3 protein. The sample yields some 210,000 distinct CDR3 sequences, 17% seen once. The sample taken for sequencing was blood. Receptors were obtained from a man aged 50 or older with Graves' hyperthyroidism.

This clonotype was observed at least ten times. The gene calls are TRBV7-9 and TRBJ2-7; weak D call: TRBD2 (6 bases). The CDR3 consists of 16 residues. Germline values: CDR1 SEHNR, CDR2 FQNEAQ (reference sequence). V lost 1 base and J lost 2, with 15 bases in between. CDR3 in amino acids: CASSLEASATPYEQYF. DNA of the CDR3: TGTGCCAGCAGCTTAGAGGCTAGCGCCACCCCCTACGAGCAGTACTTC.

This clonotype was seen many times. The chain is built from TRBV7-9 and TRBJ2-7; D remains ambiguous. V was shortened by 4 bases and J by 3 bases, with 10 bases between the two germline ends. The CDR3 length is 13 residues. CDR1 is SEHNR and CDR2 is FQNEAQ in the germline V gene (reference sequence). DNA for the CDR3: TGTGCCAGCAGCTCTACAGTGAGCTACGAGCAGTACTTC. This encodes CASSSTVSYEQYF.

At least ten counts were recorded for this clonotype. The chain links TRBV2 to TRBJ2-3, with 10 positions matching TRBD1. J gave up 3 bases and V 6 bases, and 3 bases lay outside the gene matches. Germline V CDR1 and CDR2: SNHLY, FYNNEI. This CDR3 contains 14 residues. Written as DNA, the CDR3 is TGTGCCAGCAGGGACAGGGGGATGACAGATACGCAGTATTTT. It translates to CASRDRGMTDTQYF. Looking up the rest from reference TRBV2 and TRBJ2-3 gives the full variable domain: EPEVTQTPSHQVTQMGQEVILRCVPISNHLYFYWYRQILGQKVEFLVSFYNNEISEKSEIFDDQFSVERPDGSNFTLKIRSTKLEDSAMYFCASRDRGMTDTQYFGPGTRLTVL.

This clonotype appeared many times. The V and J genes are TRBV7-3 and TRBJ2-5, with unresolved D. V was trimmed by 5 bases and J by 4 bases, leaving 11 bases between them. From germline, CDR1 is SGHTA and CDR2 FQGTGA. The CDR3 totals 13 residues. For the CDR3, the DNA is TGTGCCAGCAGCGTCGATAGTGTAGAGACCCAGTACTTC. Its translation is CASSVDSVETQYF.

This clonotype was detected many times. This rearrangement joins TRBV20-1 to TRBJ2-5; 8 bases match TRBD2. Losses at the gene ends were 0 bases for V and 7 bases for J; bases not matched to a gene: 10. Germline CDR1 and CDR2: DFQATT and SNEGSKA (reference sequence). The CDR3 is 15 amino acids. CDR3: CSARDPREGLVTQYF. In DNA form, the CDR3 reads TGCAGTGCTAGAGATCCACGGGAGGGCCTGGTGACCCAGTACTTC.

This clonotype has only a few counts. The chain carries TRBV25-1 and TRBJ2-3; TRBD2 agrees at 13 bases. Trimming at V came to 1 base and at J to 2 bases, leaving 6 bases not matched to a gene. This CDR3 contains 18 residues. The germline CDR1 and CDR2 sequences are MGHDK and SYGVNS. CDR3 residues: CASSESKTSGRATDTQYF. The CDR3 DNA is TGTGCCAGCAGTGAATCGAAAACTAGCGGGAGGGCCACAGATACGCAGTATTTT.

This clonotype was counted at least ten times. The CDR3 region has the DNA TGTGCCAGCAGCTCGTCCTTCGTGGGTCCTCTTAACTACGAGCAGTACTTC. Encoded protein: CASSSSFVGPLNYEQYF. The chain uses TRBV7-9 and TRBJ2-7; D gene unclear. Trimming shortened V by 4 bases and J by 3 bases, and 22 bases separated the two germline ends. There are 17 residues in the CDR3. CDR1 and CDR2 (germline): SEHNR, FQNEAQ (reference sequence).

This chain links TRBV20-1 with TRBJ1-1; 9 nucleotides align to TRBD1. Losses at the gene ends were 1 base for V and 10 bases for J; bases not matched to a gene: 7. This CDR3 has 13 amino acids. Germline V gene sequence: CDR1 DFQATT, CDR2 SNEGSKA (reference sequence). The CDR3 region is CSARGQGGSLAFF. CDR3 DNA: TGCAGTGCTAGAGGACAGGGGGGATCCCTAGCTTTCTTT.

This clonotype has a count of ten or more. This chain connects TRBV5-6 to TRBJ2-1; 8 positions agree with TRBD2. The V and J ends lost 0 bases and 2 bases, in that order; junction bases with no gene match: 4. The CDR3 totals 16 residues. Per germline, CDR1 SGHDT and CDR2 YYEEEE. The CDR3 DNA is TGTGCCAGCAGCTTGGCCCTCGGGGGGGCCTACAATGAGCAGTTCTTC. Translating it yields CASSLALGGAYNEQFF. Full variable domain (outside the CDR3, taken from reference TRBV5-6 and TRBJ2-1): DAGVTQSPTHLIKTRGQQVTLRCSPKSGHDTVSWYQQALGQGPQFIFQYYEEEERQRGNFPDRFSGHQFPNYSSELNVNALLLGDSALYLCASSLALGGAYNEQFFGPGTRLTVL.

The J gene is TRBJ1-1, the V gene TRBV10-2; D gene ambiguous. Looked up from germline, CDR1 is WSHSY and CDR2 is SAAADI. V was shortened by 6 bases and J by 6 bases, with 17 bases between the two germline ends. The CDR3 extends over 14 amino acids. The CDR3 protein is CASRTGLTRSEAFF. The CDR3 region has the DNA TGCGCCAGCAGAACCGGTCTGACACGGTCTGAAGCTTTCTTT.

This clonotype was detected many times. The rearrangement links TRBV5-1 to TRBJ2-1; D call uncertain. Trimming stripped 0 bases from V and 5 bases from J, with 6 bases between. CDR1 is SGHRS and CDR2 is YFSETQ in the germline V gene. The CDR3 runs to 13 residues. As DNA, the CDR3 is TGCGCCAGCAGCTTGGGGGATAACAATGAGCAGTTCTTC. This codes for CASSLGDNNEQFF.

This clonotype was recorded many times. The chain uses TRBV20-1 and TRBJ2-7, with 15 nucleotides matching TRBD2. V trimming: 4 bases; J trimming: 2 bases; junction bases outside the gene matches: 9. CDR1 and CDR2 (germline): DFQATT, SNEGSKA (reference sequence). CDR3 length equals 17 residues. CDR3 coding DNA: TGCAGTGCTACCAACCCGGGACTAGCGGGAGGTGCCTACGAGCAGTACTTC. Translating it yields CSATNPGLAGGAYEQYF.

This clonotype was observed a few times. The chain recombines TRBV7-2 with TRBJ1-4; the D gene is possibly TRBD1 (6 bases). CDR1 is SGHTA, CDR2 FQGNSA, per germline. V lost 1 base and J lost 7, with 13 bases in between. This CDR3 is 15 amino acids long. The CDR3 is CASSLDPGESEKLFF. Written as DNA, the CDR3 is TGTGCCAGCAGCTTAGATCCAGGGGAGAGTGAAAAACTGTTTTTT.

This rearrangement joins TRBV7-9 to TRBJ2-3; D not certain. Trimming stripped 1 base from V and 14 bases from J, with 13 bases between. The germline CDR1 and CDR2 sequences are SEHNR and FQNEAQ (reference sequence). This CDR3 is 12 amino acids long. CDR3 DNA: TGTGCCAGCAGCTTAGAGGGTTCTGACTCGTATTTT. Protein product: CASSLEGSDSYF.

At least ten counts were recorded for this clonotype. The chain uses TRBV7-9 and TRBJ2-4; D remains ambiguous. Trimming pared 1 base from V and 1 base from J, leaving 11 bases between. CDR3 length: 16 residues. Germline-derived CDR1 and CDR2 are SEHNR and FQNEAQ (reference sequence). The CDR3 protein is CASSLGAGLAKNIQYF. CDR3 DNA sequence: TGTGCCAGCAGCTTAGGGGCAGGCCTCGCCAAAAACATTCAGTACTTC.

The chain is built from TRBV12-5 and TRBJ1-2; D is unresolved. This CDR3 comprises 16 residues. The V end was cut by 0 bases, the J end by 0 bases, with 11 bases between. Germline-derived CDR1 and CDR2 are LGHNT and FRNRAP. The CDR3 DNA reads TGTGCTAGTGGTTTGGTATACGATACAGCTAACTATGGCTACACCTTC. Amino acid sequence: CASGLVYDTANYGYTF. Full variable domain (rest looked up from reference TRBV12-5 and TRBJ1-2): DARVTQTPRHKVTEMGQEVTMRCQPILGHNTVFWYRQTMMQGLELLAYFRNRAPLDDSGMPKDRFSAEMPDATLATLKIQPSEPRDSAVYFCASGLVYDTANYGYTFGSGTRLTVV.

This clonotype showed up just a few times. The V gene is TRBV6-1, the J gene TRBJ2-7; 9 nucleotides align to TRBD1. Trimming took 9 bases from V and 1 from J; bases not matched to a gene: 7. The germline V gene encodes CDR1 MNHNS and CDR2 SASEGT. This CDR3 spans 14 amino acids. The CDR3 sequence: CASSRDRASYEQYF. The CDR3, as DNA: TGTGCCAGTTCCCGGGACAGGGCATCCTACGAGCAGTACTTC.